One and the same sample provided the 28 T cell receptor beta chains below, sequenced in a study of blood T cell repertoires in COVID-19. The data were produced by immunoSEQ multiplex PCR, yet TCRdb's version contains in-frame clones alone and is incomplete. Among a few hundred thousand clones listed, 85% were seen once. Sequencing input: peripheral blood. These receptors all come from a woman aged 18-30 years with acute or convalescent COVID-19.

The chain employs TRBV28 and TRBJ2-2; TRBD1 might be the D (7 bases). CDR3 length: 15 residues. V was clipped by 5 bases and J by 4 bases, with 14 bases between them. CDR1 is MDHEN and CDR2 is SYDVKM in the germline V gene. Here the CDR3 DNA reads TGTGCCAGCAGTCCTCAGGGGGGAATCACCGGGGAGCTGTTTTTT. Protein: CASSPQGGITGELFF.

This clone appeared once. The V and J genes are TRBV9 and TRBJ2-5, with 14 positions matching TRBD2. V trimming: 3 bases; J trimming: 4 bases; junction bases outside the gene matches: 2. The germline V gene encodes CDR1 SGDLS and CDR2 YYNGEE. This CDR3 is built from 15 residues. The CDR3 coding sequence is TGTGCCAGCAGCGGACTAGCGGGAGGGACAGAGACCCAGTACTTC. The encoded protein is CASSGLAGGTETQYF.

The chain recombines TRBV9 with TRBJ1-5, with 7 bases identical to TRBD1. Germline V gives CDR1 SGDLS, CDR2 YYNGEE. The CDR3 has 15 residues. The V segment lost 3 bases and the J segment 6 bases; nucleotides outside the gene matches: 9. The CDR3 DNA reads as TGTGCCAGCAGCGCAATCCCAGGGGGTGGTCAGCCCCAGCATTTT. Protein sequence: CASSAIPGGGQPQHF.

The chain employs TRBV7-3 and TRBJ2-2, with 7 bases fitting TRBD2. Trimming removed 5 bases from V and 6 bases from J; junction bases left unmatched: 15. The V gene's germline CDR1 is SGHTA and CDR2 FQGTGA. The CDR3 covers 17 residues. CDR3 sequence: CASSPRVGGDGPGELFF. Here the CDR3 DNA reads TGTGCCAGCAGCCCCCGAGTGGGGGGGGACGGTCCCGGGGAGCTGTTTTTT.

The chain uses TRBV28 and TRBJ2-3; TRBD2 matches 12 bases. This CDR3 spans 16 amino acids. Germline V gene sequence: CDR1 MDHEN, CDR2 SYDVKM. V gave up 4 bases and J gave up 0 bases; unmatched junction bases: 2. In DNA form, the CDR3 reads TGTGCCAGCAGTTCGGGGACTAGCGGGAGCACAGATACGCAGTATTTT. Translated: CASSSGTSGSTDTQYF.

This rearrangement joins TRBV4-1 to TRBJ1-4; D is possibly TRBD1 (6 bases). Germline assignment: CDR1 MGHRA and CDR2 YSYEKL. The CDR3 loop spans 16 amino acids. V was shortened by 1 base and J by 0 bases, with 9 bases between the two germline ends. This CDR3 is CASSQARTATNEKLFF. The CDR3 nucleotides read TGCGCCAGCAGCCAAGCCAGGACAGCAACTAATGAAAAACTGTTTTTT.

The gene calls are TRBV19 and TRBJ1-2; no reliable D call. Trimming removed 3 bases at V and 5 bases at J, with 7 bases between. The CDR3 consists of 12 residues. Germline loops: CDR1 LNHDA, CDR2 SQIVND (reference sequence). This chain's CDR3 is CASSMNYYGYTF. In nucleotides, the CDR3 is TGTGCCAGTAGTATGAACTATTATGGCTACACCTTC.

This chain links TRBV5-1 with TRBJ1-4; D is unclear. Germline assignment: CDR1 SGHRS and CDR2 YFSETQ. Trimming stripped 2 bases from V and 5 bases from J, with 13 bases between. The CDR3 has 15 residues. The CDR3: CASSLADGENEKLFF. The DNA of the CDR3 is TGCGCCAGCAGCTTAGCCGACGGGGAAAATGAAAAACTGTTTTTT.

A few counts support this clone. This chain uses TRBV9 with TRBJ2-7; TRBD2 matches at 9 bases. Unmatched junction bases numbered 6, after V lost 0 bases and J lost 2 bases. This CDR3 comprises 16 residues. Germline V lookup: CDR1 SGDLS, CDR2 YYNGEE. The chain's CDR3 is CASSVVRLAETYEQYF. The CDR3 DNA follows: TGTGCCAGCAGCGTAGTGAGACTAGCGGAGACCTACGAGCAGTACTTC.

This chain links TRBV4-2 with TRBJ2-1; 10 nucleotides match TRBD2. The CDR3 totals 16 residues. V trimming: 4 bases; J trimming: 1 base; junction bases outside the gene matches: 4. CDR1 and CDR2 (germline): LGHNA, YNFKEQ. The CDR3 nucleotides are TGTGCCAGCAGCCCTAGCGGGAGTGTGTCCTACAATGAGCAGTTCTTC. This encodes CASSPSGSVSYNEQFF.

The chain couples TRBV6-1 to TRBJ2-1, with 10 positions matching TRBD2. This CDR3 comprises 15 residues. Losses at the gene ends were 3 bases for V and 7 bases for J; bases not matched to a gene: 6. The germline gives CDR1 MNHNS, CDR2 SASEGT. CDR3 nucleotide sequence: TGTGCCAGCAGTGAGCTAGCGGGAGTGAGGAATGAGCAGTTCTTC. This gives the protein CASSELAGVRNEQFF.

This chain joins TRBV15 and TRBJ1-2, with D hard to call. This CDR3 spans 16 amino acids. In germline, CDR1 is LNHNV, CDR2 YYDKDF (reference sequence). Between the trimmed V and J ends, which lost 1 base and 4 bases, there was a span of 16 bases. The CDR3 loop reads CATSRVRAGSLYGYTF. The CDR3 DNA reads TGTGCCACCAGCAGAGTTCGGGCCGGGAGCCTCTATGGCTACACCTTC.

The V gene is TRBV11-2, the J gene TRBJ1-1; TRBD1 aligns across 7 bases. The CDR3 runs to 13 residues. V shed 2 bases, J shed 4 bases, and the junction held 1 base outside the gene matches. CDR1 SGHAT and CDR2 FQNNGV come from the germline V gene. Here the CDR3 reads CASSLRGLTEAFF. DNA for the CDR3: TGTGCCAGCAGCTTAAGGGGGCTCACTGAAGCTTTCTTT. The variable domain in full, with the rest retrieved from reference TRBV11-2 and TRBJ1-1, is EAGVAQSPRYKIIEKRQSVAFWCNPISGHATLYWYQQILGQGPKLLIQFQNNGVVDDSQLPKDRFSAERLKGVDSTLKIQPAKLEDSAVYLCASSLRGLTEAFFGQGTRLTVV.

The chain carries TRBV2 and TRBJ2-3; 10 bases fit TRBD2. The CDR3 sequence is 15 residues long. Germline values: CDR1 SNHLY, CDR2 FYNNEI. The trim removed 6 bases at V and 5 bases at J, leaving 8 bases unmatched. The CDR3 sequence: CASRGSGGALDTQYF. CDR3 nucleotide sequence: TGTGCCAGCAGGGGGAGCGGGGGGGCCCTAGATACGCAGTATTTT.

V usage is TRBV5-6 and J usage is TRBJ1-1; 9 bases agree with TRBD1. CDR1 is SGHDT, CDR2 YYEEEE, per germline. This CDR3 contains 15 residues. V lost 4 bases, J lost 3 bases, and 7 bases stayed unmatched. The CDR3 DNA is TGTGCCAGCAGCCCTGGGACAGGGTTCGACACTGAAGCTTTCTTT. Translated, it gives CASSPGTGFDTEAFF. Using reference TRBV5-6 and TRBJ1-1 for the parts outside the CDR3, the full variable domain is DAGVTQSPTHLIKTRGQQVTLRCSPKSGHDTVSWYQQALGQGPQFIFQYYEEEERQRGNFPDRFSGHQFPNYSSELNVNALLLGDSALYLCASSPGTGFDTEAFFGQGTRLTVV.

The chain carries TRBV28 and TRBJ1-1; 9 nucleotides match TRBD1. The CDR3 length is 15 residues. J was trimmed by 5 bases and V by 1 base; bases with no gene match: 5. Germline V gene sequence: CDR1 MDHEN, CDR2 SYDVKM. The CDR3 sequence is CASSLSQGAGTEAFF. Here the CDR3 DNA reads TGTGCCAGCAGTTTATCACAGGGGGCGGGAACTGAAGCTTTCTTT. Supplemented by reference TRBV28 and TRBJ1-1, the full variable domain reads DVKVTQSSRYLVKRTGEKVFLECVQDMDHENMFWYRQDPGLGLRLIYFSYDVKMKEKGDIPEGYSVSREKKERFSLILESASTNQTSMYLCASSLSQGAGTEAFFGQGTRLTVV.

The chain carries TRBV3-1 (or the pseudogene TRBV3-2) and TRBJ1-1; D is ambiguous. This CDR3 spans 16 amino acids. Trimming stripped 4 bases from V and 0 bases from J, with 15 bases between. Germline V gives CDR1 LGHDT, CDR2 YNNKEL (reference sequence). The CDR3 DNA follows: TGTGCCAGCAGCCTACCAGGTGCAGTCATGAACACTGAAGCTTTCTTT. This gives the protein CASSLPGAVMNTEAFF.

The CDR3 region has the DNA TGTGCCAGCAGCTTAGGACAGGGCGATAGGCCCCAGCATTTT. It encodes CASSLGQGDRPQHF. The genes are TRBV7-2 and TRBJ1-5; 7 nucleotides align to TRBD1. The CDR3 is 14 amino acids. CDR1 and CDR2 from the germline V gene are SGHTA and FQGNSA. With 1 base clipped from V and 9 bases from J, the junction kept 6 bases outside the gene matches.

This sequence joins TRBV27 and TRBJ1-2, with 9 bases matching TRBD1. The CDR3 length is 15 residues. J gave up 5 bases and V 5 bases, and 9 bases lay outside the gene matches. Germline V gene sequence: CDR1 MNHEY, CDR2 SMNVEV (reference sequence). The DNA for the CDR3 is TGTGCCAGCAGTCCCCGAAACAGGGGGCGTTATGGCTACACCTTC. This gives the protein CASSPRNRGRYGYTF.

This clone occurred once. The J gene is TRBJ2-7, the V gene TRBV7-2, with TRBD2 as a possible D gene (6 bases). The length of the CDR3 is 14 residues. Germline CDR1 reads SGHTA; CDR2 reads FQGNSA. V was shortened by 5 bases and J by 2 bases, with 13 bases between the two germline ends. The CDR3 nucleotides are TGTGCCAGCAGCCTCAGACTAGTTACCTACGAGCAGTACTTC. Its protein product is CASSLRLVTYEQYF.

The CDR3 DNA reads as TGTGCCAGCAGTTCCCACCCACAGGGTGGTTACTATAATTCACCCCTCCACTTT. Translated, it gives CASSSHPQGGYYNSPLHF. V is TRBV27 and J is TRBJ1-6; D perhaps matches TRBD1 (6 bases). The CDR3 has 18 amino acids. V lost 4 bases to trimming and J lost 3 bases, with 19 bases between them. The V gene's germline CDR1 is MNHEY and CDR2 SMNVEV (reference sequence).

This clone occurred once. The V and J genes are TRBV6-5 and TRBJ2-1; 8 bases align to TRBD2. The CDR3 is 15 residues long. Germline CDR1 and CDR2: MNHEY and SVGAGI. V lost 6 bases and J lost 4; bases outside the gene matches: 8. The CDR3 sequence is CASSKGLVSYNEQFF. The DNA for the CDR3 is TGTGCCAGCAGCAAGGGACTAGTTTCGTACAATGAGCAGTTCTTC.

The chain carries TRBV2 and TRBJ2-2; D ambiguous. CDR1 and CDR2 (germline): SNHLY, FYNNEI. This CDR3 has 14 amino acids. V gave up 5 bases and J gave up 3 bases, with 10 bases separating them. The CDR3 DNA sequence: TGTGCCAGCAGTCCCGTGCCGGACACCGGGGAGCTGTTTTTT. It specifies CASSPVPDTGELFF.

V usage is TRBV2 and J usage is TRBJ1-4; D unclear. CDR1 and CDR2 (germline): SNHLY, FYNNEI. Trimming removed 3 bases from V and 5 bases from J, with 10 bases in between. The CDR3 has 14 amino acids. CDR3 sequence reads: CASSEGRTNEKLFF. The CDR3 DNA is TGTGCCAGCAGTGAGGGCAGAACAAATGAAAAACTGTTTTTT. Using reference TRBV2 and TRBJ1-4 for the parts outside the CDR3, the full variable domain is EPEVTQTPSHQVTQMGQEVILRCVPISNHLYFYWYRQILGQKVEFLVSFYNNEISEKSEIFDDQFSVERPDGSNFTLKIRSTKLEDSAMYFCASSEGRTNEKLFFGSGTQLSVL.

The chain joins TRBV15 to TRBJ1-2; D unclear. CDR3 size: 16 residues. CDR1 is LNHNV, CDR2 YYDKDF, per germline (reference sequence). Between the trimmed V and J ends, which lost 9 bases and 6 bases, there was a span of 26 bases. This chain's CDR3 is CATHFGGETEGNGYTF. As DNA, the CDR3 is TGTGCCACACACTTCGGCGGGGAAACCGAAGGGAATGGCTACACCTTC.

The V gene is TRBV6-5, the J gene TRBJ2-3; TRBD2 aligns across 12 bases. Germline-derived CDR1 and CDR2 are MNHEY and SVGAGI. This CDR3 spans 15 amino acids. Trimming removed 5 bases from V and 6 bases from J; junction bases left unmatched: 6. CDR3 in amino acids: CASSRLAGDGDTQYF. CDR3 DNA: TGTGCCAGCAGTCGACTAGCGGGAGACGGCGATACGCAGTATTTT.

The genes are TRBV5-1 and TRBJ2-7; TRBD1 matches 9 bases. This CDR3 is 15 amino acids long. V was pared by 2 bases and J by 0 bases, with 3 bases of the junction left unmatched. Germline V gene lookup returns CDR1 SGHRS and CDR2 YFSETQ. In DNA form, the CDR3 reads TGCGCCAGCAGCTTAACACAGGGGGCCTCCTACGAGCAGTACTTC. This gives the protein CASSLTQGASYEQYF.

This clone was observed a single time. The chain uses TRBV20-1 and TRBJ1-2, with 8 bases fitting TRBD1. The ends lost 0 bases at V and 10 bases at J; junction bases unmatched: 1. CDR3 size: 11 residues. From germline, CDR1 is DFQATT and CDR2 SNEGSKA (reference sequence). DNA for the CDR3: TGCAGTGCTAGAGATCAGGGGGCCTACACCTTC. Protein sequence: CSARDQGAYTF.